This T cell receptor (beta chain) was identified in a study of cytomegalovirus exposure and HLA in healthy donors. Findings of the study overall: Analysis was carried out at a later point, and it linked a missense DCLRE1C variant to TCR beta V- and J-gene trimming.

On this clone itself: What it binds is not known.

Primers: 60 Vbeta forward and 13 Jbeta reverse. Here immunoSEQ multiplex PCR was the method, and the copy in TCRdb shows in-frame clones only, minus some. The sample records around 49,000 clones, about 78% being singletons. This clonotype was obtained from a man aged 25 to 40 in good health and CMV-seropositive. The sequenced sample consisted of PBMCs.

The CDR3 bases are TGCGCCAGCAACATCGGACAGAGCTCTGGAAACACCATATATTTT. This gives the protein CASNIGQSSGNTIYF. The rearrangement uses TRBV5-1 and TRBJ1-3; D possibly corresponds to TRBD1 (6 bases). Trimming stripped 6 bases from V and 0 bases from J, with 13 bases between. CDR1 SGHRS and CDR2 YFSETQ come from the germline V gene. There are 15 residues in the CDR3.